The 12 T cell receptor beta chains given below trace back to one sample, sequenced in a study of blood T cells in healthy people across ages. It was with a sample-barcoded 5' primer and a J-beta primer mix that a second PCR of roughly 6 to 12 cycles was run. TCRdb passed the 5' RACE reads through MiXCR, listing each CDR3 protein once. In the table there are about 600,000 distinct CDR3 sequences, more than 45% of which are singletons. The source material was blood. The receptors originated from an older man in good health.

CDR3 sequence reads: CASRQGHLNYGYTF. CDR3 DNA: TGTGCCAGCAGACAGGGGCACCTAAACTATGGCTACACCTTC. V usage is TRBV6-1 and J usage is TRBJ1-2; 7 bases are a match to TRBD1. J gave up 2 bases and V 6 bases, and 6 bases lay outside the gene matches. The CDR3 loop spans 14 amino acids. Germline lookup yields CDR1 MNHNS and CDR2 SASEGT.

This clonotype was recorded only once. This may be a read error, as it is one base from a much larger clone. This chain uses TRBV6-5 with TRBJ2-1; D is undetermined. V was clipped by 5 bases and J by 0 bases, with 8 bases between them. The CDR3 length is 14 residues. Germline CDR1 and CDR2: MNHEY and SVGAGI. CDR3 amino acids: CASSDRSSYNEQFF. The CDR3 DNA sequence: TGTGCCAGCAGTGACCGGAGCTCCTACAATGAGCAGTTCTTC.

This CDR3 reads CASSESIGLGGANNEQFF. In DNA, the CDR3 is TGTGCCAGCAGTGAATCAATAGGTTTAGGGGGCGCCAACAATGAGCAGTTCTTC. The chain recombines TRBV25-1 with TRBJ2-1; TRBD1 matches 7 bases. Trimming cost V 1 base and J 5 bases; bases outside gene matches: 14. CDR3 length equals 18 residues. Germline-derived CDR1 and CDR2 are MGHDK and SYGVNS.

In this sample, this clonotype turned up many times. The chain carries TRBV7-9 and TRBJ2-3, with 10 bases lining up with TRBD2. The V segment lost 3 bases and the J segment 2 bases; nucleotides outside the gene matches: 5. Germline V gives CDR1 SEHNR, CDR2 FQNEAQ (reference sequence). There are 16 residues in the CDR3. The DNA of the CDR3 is TGTGCCAGCAGCTTTTTAGCGGGAGGCGACACAGATACGCAGTATTTT. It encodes CASSFLAGGDTDTQYF.

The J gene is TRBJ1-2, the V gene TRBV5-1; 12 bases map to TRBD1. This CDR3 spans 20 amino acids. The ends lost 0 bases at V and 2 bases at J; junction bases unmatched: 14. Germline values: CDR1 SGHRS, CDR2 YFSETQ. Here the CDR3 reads CASSLALGTGGRIGNYGYTF. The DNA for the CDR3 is TGCGCCAGCAGCTTGGCCTTGGGGACAGGGGGCAGAATCGGAAACTATGGCTACACCTTC.

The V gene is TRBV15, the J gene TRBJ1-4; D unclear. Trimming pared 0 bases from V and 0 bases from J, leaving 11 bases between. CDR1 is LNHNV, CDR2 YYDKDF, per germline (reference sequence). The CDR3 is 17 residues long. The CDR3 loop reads CATSRELTPATNEKLFF. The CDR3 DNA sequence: TGTGCCACCAGCAGAGAGTTAACACCGGCAACTAATGAAAAACTGTTTTTT.

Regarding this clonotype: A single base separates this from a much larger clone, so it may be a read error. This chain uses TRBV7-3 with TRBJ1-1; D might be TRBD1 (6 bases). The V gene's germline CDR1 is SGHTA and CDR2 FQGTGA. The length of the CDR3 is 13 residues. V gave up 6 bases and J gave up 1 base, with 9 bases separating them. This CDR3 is CASSRDKNTEAFF. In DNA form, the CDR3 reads TGTGCCAGCAGTAGGGACAAGAACACTGAAGCTTTCTTT.

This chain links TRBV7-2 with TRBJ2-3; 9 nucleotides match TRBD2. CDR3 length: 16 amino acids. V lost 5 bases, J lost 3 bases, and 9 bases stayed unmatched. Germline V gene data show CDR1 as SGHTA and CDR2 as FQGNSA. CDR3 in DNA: TGTGCCAGCAGCCCTCCTGGGGCGGGAGGGACAGATACGCAGTATTTT. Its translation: CASSPPGAGGTDTQYF. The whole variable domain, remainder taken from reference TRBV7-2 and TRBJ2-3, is GAGVSQSPSNKVTEKGKDVELRCDPISGHTALYWYRQSLGQGLEFLIYFQGNSAPDKSGLPSDRFSAERTGGSVSTLTIQRTQQEDSAVYLCASSPPGAGGTDTQYFGPGTRLTVL.

CDR3 in DNA: TGCAGCGTAGGGACAGGGCAAATGAACACTGAAGCTTTCTTT. Translation gives CSVGTGQMNTEAFF. J is TRBJ1-1 and V is TRBV29-1; 9 bases match TRBD1. CDR3 size: 14 residues. The germline CDR1 and CDR2 sequences are SQVTM and ANQGSEA. The ends lost 6 bases at V and 0 bases at J; junction bases unmatched: 5.

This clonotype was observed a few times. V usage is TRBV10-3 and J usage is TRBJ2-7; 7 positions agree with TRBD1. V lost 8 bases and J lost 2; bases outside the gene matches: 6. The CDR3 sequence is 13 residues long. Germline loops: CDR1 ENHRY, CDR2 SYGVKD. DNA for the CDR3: TGTGCCATCGGGACAGCTGAAACCTACGAGCAGTACTTC. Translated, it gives CAIGTAETYEQYF.

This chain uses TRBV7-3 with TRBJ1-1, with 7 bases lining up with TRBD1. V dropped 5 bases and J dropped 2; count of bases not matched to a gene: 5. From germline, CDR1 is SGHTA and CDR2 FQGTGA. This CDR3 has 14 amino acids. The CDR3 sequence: CASSDQGGNTEAFF. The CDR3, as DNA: TGTGCCAGCAGCGACCAGGGGGGAAACACTGAAGCTTTCTTT.

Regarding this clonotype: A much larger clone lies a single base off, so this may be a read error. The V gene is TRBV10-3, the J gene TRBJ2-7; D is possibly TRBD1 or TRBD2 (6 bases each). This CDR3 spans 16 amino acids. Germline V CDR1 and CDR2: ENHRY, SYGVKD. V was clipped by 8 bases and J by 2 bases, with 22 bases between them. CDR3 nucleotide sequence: TGTGCCATCGGCTCCTTCCGGGGGCAGGGACCCTACGAGCAGTACTTC. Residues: CAIGSFRGQGPYEQYF.